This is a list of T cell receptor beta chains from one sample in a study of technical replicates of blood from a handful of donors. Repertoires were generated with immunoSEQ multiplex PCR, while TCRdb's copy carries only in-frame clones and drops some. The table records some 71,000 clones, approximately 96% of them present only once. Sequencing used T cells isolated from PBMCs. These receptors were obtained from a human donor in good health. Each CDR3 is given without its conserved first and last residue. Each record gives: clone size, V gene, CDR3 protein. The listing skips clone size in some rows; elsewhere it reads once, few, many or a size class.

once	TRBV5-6	ASSFTHGTGSNTIY
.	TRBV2	ASKIRGQPQH
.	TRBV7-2	ASSSYRGLGEKLF
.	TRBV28	ASRTRGAGQPQH
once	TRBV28	ASTGDSYEQY
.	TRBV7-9	ASSLFLGEQY
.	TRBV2	ASRRDSNQPQH
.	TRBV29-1	SVDFGGYGYT
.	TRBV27	ASSATGWNSPLH
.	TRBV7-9	ASRGGGNTEAF
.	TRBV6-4	ASSQRLGGGELF
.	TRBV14	ASSQGVSGFLYEQY
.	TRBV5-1	ASSLQGANSPLH
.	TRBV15	ATSRDQGQGVTIY
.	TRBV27	ASSYRGLFEPQH
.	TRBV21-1	ASSKPPRGDADTQY
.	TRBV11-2	ASSLRLNTEAF
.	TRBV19	ASSSRGRRAF
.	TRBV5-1	ASSPATGAHTEAF
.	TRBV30	AWNRINTGELF
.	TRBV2	ASSLGQGNQPQH
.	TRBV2	ASSPGQGATVNQPQH
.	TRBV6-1	ASSEEGRALGGYT
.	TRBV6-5	ASSYEQGANQPQH
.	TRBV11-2	ASSLGGQGHGYT
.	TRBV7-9	ASSFGGFVEKLF
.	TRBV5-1	ASSLAGQGYEQY
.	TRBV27	ASSLDRVRHLNTEAF